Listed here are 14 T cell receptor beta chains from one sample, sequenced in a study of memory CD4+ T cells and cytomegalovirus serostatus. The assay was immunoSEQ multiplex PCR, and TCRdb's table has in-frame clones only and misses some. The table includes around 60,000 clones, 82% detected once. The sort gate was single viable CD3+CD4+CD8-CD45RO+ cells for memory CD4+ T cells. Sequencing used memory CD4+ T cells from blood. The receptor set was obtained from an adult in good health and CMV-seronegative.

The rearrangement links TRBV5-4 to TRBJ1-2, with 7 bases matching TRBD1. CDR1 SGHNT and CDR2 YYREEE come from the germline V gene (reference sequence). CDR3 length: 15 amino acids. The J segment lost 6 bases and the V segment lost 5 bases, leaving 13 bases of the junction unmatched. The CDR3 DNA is TGTGCCAGCAGGGACTGGGGGGGGACAGAAGATGGCTACACCTTC. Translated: CASRDWGGTEDGYTF.

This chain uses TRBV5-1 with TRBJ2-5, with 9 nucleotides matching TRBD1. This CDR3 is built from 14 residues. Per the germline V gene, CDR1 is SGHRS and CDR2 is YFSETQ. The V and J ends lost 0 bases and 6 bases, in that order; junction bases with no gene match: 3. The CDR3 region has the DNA TGCGCCAGCAGCTTGGGGGACAGGGTGAAGACCCAGTACTTC. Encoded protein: CASSLGDRVKTQYF.

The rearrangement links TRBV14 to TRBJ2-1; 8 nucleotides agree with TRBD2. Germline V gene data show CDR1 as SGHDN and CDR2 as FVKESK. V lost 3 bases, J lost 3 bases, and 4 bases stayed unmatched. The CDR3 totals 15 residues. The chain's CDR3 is CASSHLSGSYNEQFF. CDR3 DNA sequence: TGTGCCAGCAGCCATCTAAGCGGGAGCTACAATGAGCAGTTCTTC. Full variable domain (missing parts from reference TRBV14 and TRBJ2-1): EAGVTQFPSHSVIEKGQTVTLRCDPISGHDNLYWYRRVMGKEIKFLLHFVKESKQDESGMPNNRFLAERTGGTYSTLKVQPAELEDSGVYFCASSHLSGSYNEQFFGPGTRLTVL.

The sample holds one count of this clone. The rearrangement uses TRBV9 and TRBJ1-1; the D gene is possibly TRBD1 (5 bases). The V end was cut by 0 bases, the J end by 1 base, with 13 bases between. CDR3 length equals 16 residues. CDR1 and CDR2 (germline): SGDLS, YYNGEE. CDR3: CASSVGVRQKNTEAFF. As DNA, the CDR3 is TGTGCCAGCAGCGTAGGAGTTAGACAGAAGAACACTGAAGCTTTCTTT.

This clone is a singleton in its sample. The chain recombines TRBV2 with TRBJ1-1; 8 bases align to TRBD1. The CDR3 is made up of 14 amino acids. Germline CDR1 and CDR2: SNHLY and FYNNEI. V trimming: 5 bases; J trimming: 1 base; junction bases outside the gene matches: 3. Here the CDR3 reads CASSRTGTNTEAFF. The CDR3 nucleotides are TGTGCCAGCAGTCGGACAGGGACGAACACTGAAGCTTTCTTT.

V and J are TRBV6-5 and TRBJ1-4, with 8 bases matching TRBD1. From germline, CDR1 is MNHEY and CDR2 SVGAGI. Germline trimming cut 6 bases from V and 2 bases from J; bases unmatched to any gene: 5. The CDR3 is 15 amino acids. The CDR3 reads CASSHRTGTNEKLFF. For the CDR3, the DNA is TGTGCCAGCAGCCACCGGACAGGGACTAATGAAAAACTGTTTTTT.

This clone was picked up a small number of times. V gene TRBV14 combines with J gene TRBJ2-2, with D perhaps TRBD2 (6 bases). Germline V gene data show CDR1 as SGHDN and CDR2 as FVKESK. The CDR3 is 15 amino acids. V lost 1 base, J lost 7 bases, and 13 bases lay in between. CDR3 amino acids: CASSQVASVDGELFF. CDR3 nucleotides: TGTGCCAGCAGCCAAGTGGCTAGCGTGGACGGGGAGCTGTTTTTT.

The CDR3 loop is CASSLGLAGGISEQYF. The CDR3 DNA follows: TGCGCCAGCAGCTTGGGACTAGCGGGAGGTATTAGTGAGCAGTACTTC. The chain couples TRBV5-1 to TRBJ2-7; 13 bases are shared with TRBD2. Germline-derived CDR1 and CDR2 are SGHRS and YFSETQ. The ends lost 0 bases at V and 7 bases at J; junction bases unmatched: 7. This CDR3 has 16 amino acids.

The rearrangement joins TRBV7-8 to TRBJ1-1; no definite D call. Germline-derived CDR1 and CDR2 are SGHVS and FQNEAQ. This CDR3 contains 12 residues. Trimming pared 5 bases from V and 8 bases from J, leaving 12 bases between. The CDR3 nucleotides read TGTGCCAGCAGCCAAAAACGGGCCGAAGCTTTCTTT. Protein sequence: CASSQKRAEAFF.

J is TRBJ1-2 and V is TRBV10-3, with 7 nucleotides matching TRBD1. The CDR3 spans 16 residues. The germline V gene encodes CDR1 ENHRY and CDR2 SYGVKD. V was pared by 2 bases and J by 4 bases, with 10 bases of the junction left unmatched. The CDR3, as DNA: TGTGCCATCAGTGAGGGGGGGGGACAGTCCTCCTATGGCTACACCTTC. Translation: CAISEGGGQSSYGYTF.

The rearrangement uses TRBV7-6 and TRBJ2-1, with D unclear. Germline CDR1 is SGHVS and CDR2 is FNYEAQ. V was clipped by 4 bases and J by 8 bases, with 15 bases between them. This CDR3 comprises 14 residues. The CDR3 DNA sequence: TGTGCCAGCAGCTCCCCGGGTGGGCGCCATGAGCAGTTCTTC. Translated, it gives CASSSPGGRHEQFF. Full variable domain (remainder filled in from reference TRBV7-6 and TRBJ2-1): GAGVSQSPRYKVTKRGQDVALRCDPISGHVSLYWYRQALGQGPEFLTYFNYEAQQDKSGLPNDRFSAERPEGSISTLTIQRTEQRDSAMYRCASSSPGGRHEQFFGPGTRLTVL.

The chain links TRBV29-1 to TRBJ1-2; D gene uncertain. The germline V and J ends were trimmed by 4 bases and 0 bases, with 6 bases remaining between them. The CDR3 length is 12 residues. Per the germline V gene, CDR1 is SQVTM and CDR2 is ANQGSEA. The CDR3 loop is CSVVTANYGYTF. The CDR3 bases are TGCAGCGTTGTCACAGCTAACTATGGCTACACCTTC. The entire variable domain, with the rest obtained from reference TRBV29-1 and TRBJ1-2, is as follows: SAVISQKPSRDICQRGTSLTIQCQVDSQVTMMFWYRQQPGQSLTLIATANQGSEATYESGFVIDKFPISRPNLTFSTLTVSNMSPEDSSIYLCSVVTANYGYTFGSGTRLTVV.

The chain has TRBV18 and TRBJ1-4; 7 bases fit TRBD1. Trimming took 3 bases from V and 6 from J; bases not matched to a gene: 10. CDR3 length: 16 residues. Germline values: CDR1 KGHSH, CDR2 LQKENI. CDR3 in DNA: TGTGCCAGCTCACCCTCCGTGACAGGGAGGGATGAAAAACTGTTTTTT. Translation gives CASSPSVTGRDEKLFF.

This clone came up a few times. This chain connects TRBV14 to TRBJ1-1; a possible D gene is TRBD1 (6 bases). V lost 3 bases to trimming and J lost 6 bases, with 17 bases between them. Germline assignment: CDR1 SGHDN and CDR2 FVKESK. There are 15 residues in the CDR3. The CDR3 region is CASSQQTGNFPEAFF. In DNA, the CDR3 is TGTGCCAGCAGCCAGCAGACAGGAAATTTCCCTGAAGCTTTCTTT.